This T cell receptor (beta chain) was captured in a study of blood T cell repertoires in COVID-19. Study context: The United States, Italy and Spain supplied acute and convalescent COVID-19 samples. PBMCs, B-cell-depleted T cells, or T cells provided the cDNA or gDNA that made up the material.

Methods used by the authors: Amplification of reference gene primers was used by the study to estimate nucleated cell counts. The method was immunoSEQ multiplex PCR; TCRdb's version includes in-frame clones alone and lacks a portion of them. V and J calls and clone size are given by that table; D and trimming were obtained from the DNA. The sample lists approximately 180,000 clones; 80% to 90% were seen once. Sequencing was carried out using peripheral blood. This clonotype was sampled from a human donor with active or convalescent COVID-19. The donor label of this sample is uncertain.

CDR3 coding DNA: TGTGCCAGCAGCCCGCGGACAGGGAGTGGGGGCGGGGAGCTGTTTTTT. It is translated as CASSPRTGSGGGELFF. The chain recombines TRBV7-2 with TRBJ2-2, with 8 bases that match TRBD1. CDR1 is SGHTA and CDR2 is FQGNSA in the germline V gene. This CDR3 is 16 amino acids long. V trimming: 5 bases; J trimming: 7 bases; junction bases outside the gene matches: 12.